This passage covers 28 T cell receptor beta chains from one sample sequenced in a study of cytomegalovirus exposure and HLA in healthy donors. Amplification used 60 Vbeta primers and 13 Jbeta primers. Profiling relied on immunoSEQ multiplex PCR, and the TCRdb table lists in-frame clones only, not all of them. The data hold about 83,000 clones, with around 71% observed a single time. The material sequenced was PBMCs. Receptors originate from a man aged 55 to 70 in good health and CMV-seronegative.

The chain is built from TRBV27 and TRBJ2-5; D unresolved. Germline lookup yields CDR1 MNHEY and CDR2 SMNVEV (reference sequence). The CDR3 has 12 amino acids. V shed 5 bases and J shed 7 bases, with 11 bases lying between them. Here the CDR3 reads CASSTPPGTQYF. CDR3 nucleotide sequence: TGTGCCAGCAGTACCCCCCCAGGGACCCAGTACTTC.

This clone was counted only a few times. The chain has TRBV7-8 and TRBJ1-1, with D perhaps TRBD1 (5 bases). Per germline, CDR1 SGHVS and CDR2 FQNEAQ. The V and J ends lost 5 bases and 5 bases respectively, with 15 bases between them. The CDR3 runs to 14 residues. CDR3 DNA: TGTGCCAGCAGCACCCGACAGAGAAGAACTGAAGCTTTCTTT. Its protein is CASSTRQRRTEAFF.

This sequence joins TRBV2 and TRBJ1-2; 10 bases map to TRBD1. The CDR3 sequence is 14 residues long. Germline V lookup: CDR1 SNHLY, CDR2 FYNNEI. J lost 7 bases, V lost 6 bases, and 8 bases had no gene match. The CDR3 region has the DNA TGTGCCAGCAGGGAGGGACAGGGGAGTCTTGGCTACACCTTC. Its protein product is CASREGQGSLGYTF.

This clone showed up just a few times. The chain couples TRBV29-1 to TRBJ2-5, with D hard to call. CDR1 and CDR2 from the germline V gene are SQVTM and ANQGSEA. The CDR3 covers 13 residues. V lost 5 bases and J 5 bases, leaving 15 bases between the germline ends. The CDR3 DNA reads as TGCAGCGTTCGGCGCAACGACTGGGAGACCCAGTACTTC. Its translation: CSVRRNDWETQYF.

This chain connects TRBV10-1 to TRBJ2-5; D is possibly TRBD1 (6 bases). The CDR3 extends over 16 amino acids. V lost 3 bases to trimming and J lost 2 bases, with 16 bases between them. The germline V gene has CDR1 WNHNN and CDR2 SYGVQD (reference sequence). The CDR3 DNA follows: TGCGCCAGCAGTGATGGGGAGACAGGAGCTCAAGAGACCCAGTACTTC. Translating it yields CASSDGETGAQETQYF.

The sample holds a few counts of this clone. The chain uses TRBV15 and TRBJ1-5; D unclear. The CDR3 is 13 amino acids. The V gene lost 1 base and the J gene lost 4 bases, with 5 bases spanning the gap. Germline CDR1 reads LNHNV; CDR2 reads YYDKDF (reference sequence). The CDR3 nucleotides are TGTGCCACCAGCAGAGTTAGAAATCAGCCCCAGCATTTT. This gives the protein CATSRVRNQPQHF.

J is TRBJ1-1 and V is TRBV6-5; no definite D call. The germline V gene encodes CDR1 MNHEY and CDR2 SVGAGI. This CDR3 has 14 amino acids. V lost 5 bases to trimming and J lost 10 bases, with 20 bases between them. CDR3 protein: CASSASGEGRGAFF. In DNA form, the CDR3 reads TGTGCCAGCAGTGCCTCCGGGGAGGGCCGGGGAGCTTTCTTT.

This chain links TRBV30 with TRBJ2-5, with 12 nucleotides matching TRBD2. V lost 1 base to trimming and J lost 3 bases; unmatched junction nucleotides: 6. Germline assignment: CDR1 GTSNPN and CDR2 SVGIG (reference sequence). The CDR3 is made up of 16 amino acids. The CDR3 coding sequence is TGTGCCTGGAGTGCCGGGGCTAGCGGGGGGGAAGAGACCCAGTACTTC. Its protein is CAWSAGASGGEETQYF.

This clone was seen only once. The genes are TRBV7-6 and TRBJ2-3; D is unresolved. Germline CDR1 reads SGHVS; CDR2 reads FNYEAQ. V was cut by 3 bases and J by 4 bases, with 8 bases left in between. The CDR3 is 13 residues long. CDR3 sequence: CASSLRLADTQYF. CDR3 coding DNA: TGTGCCAGCAGCTTGAGGTTGGCAGATACGCAGTATTTT.

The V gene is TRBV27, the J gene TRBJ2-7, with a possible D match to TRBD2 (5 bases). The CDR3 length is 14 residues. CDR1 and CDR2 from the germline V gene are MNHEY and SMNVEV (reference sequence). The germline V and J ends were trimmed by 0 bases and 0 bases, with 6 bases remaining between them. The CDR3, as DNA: TGTGCCAGCAGTTTATCGGCGGGCTCCTACGAGCAGTACTTC. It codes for CASSLSAGSYEQYF.

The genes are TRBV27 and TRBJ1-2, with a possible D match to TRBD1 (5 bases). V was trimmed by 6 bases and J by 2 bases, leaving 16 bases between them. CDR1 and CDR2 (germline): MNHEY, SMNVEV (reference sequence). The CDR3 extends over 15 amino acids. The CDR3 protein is CASSLLWGGNYGYTF. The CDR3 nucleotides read TGTGCCAGCAGCCTACTCTGGGGCGGCAACTATGGCTACACCTTC.

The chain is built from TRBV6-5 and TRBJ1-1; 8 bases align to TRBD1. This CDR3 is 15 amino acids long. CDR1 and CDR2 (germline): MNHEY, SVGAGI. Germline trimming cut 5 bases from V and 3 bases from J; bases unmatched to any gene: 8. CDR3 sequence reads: CASSLITGGDTEAFF. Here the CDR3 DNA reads TGTGCCAGCAGTCTCATTACAGGGGGGGACACTGAAGCTTTCTTT.

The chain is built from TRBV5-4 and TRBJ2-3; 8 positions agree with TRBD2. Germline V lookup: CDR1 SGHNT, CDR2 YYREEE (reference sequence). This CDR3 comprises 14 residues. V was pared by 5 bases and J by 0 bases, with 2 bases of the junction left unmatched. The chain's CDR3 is CASSPSGSTDTQYF. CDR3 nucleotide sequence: TGTGCCAGCAGTCCTAGCGGGAGCACAGATACGCAGTATTTT.

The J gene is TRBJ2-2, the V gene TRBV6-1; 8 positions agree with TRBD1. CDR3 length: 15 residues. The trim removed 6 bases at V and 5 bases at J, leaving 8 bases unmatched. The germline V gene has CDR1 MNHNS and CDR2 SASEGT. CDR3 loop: CASSVTGGVTGELFF. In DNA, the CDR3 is TGTGCCAGCAGCGTCACAGGGGGTGTGACCGGGGAGCTGTTTTTT.

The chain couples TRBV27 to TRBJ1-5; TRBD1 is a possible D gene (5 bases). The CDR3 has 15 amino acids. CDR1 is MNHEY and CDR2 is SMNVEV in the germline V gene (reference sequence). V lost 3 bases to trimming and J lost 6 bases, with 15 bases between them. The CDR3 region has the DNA TGTGCCAGCAGTTTTAGCCTTAGGGGAGGTCAGCCCCAGCATTTT. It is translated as CASSFSLRGGQPQHF.

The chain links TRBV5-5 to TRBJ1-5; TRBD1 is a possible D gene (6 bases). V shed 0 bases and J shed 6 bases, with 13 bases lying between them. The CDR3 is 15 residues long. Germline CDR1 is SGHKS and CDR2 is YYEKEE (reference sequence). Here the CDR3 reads CASSLAGPGVQPQHF. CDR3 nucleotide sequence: TGTGCCAGCAGCTTGGCAGGACCAGGGGTTCAGCCCCAGCATTTT.

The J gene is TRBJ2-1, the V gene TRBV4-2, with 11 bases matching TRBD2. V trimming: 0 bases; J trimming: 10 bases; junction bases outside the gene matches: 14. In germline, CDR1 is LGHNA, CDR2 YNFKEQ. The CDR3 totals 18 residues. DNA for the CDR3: TGTGCCAGCAGCCAAGAGGGCGTCGGACTAGCGGGTGGGGGAGAGCAGTTCTTC. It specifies CASSQEGVGLAGGGEQFF.

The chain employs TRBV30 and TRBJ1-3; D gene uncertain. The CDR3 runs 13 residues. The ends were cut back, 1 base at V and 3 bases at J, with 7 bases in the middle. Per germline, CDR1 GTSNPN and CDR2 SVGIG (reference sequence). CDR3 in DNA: TGTGCCTGGAGTGGGAGCTTTGGAAACACCATATATTTT. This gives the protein CAWSGSFGNTIYF.

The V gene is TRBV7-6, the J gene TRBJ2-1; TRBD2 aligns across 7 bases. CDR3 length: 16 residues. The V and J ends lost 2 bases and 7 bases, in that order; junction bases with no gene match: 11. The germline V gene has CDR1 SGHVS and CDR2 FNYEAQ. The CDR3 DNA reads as TGTGCCAGCAGCTTACTGGGTGGGGGAGGGCCGAATGAGCAGTTCTTC. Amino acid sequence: CASSLLGGGGPNEQFF.

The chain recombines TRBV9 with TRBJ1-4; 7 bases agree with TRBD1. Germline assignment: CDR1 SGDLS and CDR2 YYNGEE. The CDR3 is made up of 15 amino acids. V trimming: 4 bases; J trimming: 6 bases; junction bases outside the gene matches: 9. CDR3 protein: CASSPRGTADEKLFF. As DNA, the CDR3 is TGTGCCAGCAGCCCTAGAGGGACAGCCGATGAAAAACTGTTTTTT.

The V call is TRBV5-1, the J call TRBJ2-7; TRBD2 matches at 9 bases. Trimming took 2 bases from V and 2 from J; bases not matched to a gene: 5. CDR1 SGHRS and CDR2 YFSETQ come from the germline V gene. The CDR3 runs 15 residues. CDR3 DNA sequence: TGCGCCAGCAGCTTAATCCTAGCGGGAACCTACGAGCAGTACTTC. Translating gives CASSLILAGTYEQYF.

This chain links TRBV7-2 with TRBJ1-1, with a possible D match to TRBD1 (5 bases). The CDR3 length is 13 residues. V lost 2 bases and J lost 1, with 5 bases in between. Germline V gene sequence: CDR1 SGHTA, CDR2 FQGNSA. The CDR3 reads CASSLTGNTEAFF. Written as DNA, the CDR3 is TGTGCCAGCAGCTTAACAGGGAACACTGAAGCTTTCTTT. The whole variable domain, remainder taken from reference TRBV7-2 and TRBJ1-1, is GAGVSQSPSNKVTEKGKDVELRCDPISGHTALYWYRQSLGQGLEFLIYFQGNSAPDKSGLPSDRFSAERTGGSVSTLTIQRTQQEDSAVYLCASSLTGNTEAFFGQGTRLTVV.

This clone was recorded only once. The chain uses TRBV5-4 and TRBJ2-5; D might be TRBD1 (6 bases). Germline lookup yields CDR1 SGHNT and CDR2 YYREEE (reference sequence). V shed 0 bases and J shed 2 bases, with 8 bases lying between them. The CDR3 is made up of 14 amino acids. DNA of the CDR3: TGTGCCAGCAGCTTGGGGGGGCGGCAAGAGACCCAGTACTTC. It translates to CASSLGGRQETQYF.

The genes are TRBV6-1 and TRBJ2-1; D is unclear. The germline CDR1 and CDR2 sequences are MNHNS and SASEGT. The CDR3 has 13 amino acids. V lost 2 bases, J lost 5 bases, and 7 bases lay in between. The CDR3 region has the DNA TGTGCCAGCAGTGAAACAAATAACAATGAGCAGTTCTTC. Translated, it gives CASSETNNNEQFF.

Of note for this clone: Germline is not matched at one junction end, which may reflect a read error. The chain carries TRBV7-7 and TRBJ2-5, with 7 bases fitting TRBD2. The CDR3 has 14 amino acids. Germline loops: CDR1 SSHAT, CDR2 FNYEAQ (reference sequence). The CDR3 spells CASSSGGRAETQYF. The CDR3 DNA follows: TGTGCTAGCAGCTCCGGGGGGAGGGCGGAGACCCAGTACTTC.

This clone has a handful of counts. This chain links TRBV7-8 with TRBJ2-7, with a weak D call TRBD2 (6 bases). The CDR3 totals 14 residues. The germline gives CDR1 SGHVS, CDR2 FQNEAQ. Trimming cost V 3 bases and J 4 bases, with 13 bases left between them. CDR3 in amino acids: CASSFGLRRYEQYF. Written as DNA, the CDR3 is TGTGCCAGCAGCTTCGGACTACGTAGATACGAGCAGTACTTC. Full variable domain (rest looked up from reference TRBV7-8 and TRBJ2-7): GAGVSQSPRYKVAKRGQDVALRCDPISGHVSLFWYQQALGQGPEFLTYFQNEAQLDKSGLPSDRFFAERPEGSVSTLKIQRTQQEDSAVYLCASSFGLRRYEQYFGPGTRLTVT.

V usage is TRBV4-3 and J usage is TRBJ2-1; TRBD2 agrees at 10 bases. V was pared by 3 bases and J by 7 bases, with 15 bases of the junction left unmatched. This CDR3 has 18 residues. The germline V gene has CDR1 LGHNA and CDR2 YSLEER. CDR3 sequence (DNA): TGCGCCAGCAGCCAGAATCCCCCAGCGGGGGGGCTGGGTAATGAGCAGTTCTTC. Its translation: CASSQNPPAGGLGNEQFF.

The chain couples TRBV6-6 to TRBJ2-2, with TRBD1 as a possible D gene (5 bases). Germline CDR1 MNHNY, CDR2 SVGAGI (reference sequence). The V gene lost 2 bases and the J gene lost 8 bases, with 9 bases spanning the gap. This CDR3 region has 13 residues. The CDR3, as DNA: TGTGCCAGCAGTTACGAGAGACAGGGGGAGCTGTTTTTT. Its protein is CASSYERQGELFF.